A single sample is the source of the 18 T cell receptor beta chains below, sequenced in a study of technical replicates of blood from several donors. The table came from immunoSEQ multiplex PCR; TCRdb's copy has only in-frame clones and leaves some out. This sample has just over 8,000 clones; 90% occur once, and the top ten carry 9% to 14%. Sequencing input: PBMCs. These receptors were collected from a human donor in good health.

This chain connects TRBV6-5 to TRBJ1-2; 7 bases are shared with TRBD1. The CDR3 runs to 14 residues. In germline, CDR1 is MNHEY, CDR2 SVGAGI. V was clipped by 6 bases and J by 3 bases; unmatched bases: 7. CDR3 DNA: TGTGCCAGCAGCCCGACAGGGACCGACTATGGCTACACCTTC. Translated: CASSPTGTDYGYTF.

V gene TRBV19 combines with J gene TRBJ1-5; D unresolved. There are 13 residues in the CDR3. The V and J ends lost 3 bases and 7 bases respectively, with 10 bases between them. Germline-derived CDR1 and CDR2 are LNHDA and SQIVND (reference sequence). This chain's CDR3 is CASSISDMQPQHF. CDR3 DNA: TGTGCCAGTAGTATCTCTGACATGCAGCCCCAGCATTTT. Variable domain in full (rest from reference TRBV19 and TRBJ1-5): DGGITQSPKYLFRKEGQNVTLSCEQNLNHDAMYWYRQDPGQGLRLIYYSQIVNDFQKGDIAEGYSVSREKKESFPLTVTSAQKNPTAFYLCASSISDMQPQHFGDGTRLSIL.

The CDR3 sequence is CASSRSGLVLGYEQYF. The CDR3 nucleotides read TGTGCCAGCAGCCGATCGGGACTAGTCTTAGGGTACGAGCAGTACTTC. J is TRBJ2-7 and V is TRBV5-4, with 8 bases aligning to TRBD2. CDR1 is SGHNT, CDR2 YYREEE, per germline (reference sequence). Unmatched junction bases numbered 13, after V lost 4 bases and J lost 4 bases. CDR3 length: 16 amino acids.

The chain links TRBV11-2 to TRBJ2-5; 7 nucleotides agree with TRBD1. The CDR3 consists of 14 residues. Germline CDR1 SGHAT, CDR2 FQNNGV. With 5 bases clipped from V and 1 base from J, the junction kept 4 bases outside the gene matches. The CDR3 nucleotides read TGTGCCAGCAGCCCGGGGACAGCCCAAGAGACCCAGTACTTC. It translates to CASSPGTAQETQYF.

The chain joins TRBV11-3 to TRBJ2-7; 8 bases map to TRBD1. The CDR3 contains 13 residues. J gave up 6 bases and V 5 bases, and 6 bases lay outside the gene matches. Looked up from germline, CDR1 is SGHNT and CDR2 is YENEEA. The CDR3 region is CASSRDTGGEQYF. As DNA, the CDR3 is TGTGCCAGCAGCAGAGATACAGGGGGCGAGCAGTACTTC.

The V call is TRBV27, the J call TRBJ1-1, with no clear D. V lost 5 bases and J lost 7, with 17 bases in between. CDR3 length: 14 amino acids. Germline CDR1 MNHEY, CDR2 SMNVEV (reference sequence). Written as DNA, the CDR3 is TGTGCCAGCAGTCCTCCCCATATGAGGATTGAAGCTTTCTTT. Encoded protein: CASSPPHMRIEAFF.

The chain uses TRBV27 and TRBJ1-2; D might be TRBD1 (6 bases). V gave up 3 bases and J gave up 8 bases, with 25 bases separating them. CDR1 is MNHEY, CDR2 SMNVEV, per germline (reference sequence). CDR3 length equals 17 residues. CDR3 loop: CASSLVRLGQIHQGYTF. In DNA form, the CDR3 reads TGTGCCAGCAGTTTGGTCCGCCTAGGACAGATCCACCAAGGCTACACCTTC.

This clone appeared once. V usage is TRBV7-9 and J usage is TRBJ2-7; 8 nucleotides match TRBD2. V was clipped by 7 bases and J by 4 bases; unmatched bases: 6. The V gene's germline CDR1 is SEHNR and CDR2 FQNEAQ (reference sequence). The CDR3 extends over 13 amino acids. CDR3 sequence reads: CASNRAGVYEQYF. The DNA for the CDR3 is TGTGCCAGCAACCGAGCGGGAGTTTACGAGCAGTACTTC. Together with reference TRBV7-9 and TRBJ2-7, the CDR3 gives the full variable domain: DTGVSQNPRHKITKRGQNVTFRCDPISEHNRLYWYRQTLGQGPEFLTYFQNEAQLEKSRLLSDRFSAERPKGSFSTLEIQRTEQGDSAMYLCASNRAGVYEQYFGPGTRLTVT.

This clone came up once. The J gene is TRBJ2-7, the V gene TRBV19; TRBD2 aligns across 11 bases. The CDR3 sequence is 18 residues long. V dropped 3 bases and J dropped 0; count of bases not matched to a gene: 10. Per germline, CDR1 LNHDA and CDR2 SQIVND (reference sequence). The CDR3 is CASSIRLLTSGISYEQYF. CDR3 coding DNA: TGTGCCAGTAGTATCCGACTTCTGACTAGCGGGATCTCCTACGAGCAGTACTTC.

The CDR3 loop is CASSPGLAGGEQYF. DNA for the CDR3: TGTGCCAGCAGTCCCGGACTAGCGGGAGGAGAGCAGTACTTC. J is TRBJ2-7 and V is TRBV27; 14 bases line up with TRBD2. The CDR3 sequence is 14 residues long. Trimming cost V 5 bases and J 7 bases; bases outside gene matches: 4. CDR1 is MNHEY and CDR2 is SMNVEV in the germline V gene (reference sequence).

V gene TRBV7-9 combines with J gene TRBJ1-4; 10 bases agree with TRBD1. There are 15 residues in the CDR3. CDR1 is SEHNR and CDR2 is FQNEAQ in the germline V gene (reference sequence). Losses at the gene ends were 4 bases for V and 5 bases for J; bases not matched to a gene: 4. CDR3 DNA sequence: TGTGCCAGCAGCTCCTCGGGACAGGGGAATGAAAAACTGTTTTTT. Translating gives CASSSSGQGNEKLFF.

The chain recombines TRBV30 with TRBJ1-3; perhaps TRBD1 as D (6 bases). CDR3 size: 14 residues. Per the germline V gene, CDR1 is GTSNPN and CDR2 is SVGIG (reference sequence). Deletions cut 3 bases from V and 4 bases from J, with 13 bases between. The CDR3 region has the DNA TGTGCCTGGAGCGAGGACAGCAGCGGAAACACCATATATTTT. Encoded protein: CAWSEDSSGNTIYF.

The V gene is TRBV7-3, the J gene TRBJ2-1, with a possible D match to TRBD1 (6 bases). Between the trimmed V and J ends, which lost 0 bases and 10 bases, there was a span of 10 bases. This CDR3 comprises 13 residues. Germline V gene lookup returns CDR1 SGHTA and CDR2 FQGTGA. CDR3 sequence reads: CASSLTMGTEQFF. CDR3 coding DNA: TGTGCCAGCAGCTTAACGATGGGGACAGAGCAGTTCTTC.

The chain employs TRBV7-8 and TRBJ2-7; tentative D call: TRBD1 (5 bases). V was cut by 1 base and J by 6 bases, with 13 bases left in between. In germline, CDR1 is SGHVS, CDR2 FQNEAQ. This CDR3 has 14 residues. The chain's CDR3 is CASSLGQIASEQYF. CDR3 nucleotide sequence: TGTGCCAGCAGCTTAGGACAGATTGCTTCCGAGCAGTACTTC.

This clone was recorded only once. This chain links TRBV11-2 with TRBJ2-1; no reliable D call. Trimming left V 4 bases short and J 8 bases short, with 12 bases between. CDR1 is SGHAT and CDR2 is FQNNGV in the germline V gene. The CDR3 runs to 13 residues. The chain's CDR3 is CASSSSGVDEQFF. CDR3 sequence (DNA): TGTGCCAGCAGCTCCTCCGGTGTGGATGAGCAGTTCTTC.

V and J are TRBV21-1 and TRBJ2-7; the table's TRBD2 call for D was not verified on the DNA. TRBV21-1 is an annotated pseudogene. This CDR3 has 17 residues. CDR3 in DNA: TGTGCCAGCAGCACCGGGACTAGCGGTTTAGTCACCTACGAGCAGTACTTC. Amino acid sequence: CASSTGTSGLVTYEQYF.

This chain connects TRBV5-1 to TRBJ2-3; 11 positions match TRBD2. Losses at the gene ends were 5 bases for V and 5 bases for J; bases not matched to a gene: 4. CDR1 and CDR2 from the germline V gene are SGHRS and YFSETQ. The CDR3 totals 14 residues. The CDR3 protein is CASSLAGGIDTQYF. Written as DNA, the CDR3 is TGCGCCAGCAGTTTAGCGGGAGGGATAGATACGCAGTATTTT. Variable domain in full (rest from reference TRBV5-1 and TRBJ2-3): KAGVTQTPRYLIKTRGQQVTLSCSPISGHRSVSWYQQTPGQGLQFLFEYFSETQRNKGNFPGRFSGRQFSNSRSEMNVSTLELGDSALYLCASSLAGGIDTQYFGPGTRLTVL.

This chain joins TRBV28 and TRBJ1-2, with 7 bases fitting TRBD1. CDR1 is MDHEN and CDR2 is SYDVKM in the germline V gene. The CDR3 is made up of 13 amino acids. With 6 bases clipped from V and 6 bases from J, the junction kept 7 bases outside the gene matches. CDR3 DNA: TGTGCCAGCAGCGTCACAGGGGTCGATGGCTACACCTTC. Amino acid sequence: CASSVTGVDGYTF.